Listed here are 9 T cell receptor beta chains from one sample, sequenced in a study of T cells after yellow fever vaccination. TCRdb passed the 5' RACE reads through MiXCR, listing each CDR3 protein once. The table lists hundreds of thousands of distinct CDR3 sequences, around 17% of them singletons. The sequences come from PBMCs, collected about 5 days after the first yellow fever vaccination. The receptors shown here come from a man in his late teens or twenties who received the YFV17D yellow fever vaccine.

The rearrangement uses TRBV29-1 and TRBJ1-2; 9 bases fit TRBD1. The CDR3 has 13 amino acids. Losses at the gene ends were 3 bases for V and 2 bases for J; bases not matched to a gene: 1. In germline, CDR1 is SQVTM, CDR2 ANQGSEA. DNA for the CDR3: TGCAGCGTTGAGGGGACAGGGAACTATGGCTACACCTTC. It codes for CSVEGTGNYGYTF.

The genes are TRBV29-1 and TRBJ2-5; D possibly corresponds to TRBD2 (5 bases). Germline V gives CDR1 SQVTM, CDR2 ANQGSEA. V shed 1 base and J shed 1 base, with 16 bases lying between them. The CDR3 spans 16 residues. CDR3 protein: CSVEVGWGDVQETQYF. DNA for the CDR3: TGCAGCGTTGAAGTCGGCTGGGGAGACGTCCAAGAGACCCAGTACTTC.

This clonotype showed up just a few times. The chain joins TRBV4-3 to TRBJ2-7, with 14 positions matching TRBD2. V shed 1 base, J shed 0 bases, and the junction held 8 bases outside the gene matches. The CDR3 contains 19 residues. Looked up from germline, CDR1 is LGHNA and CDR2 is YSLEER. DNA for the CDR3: TGCGCCAGCAGCCAAGGGACCCGACTAGCGGGGGGGAGCTCCTACGAGCAGTACTTC. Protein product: CASSQGTRLAGGSSYEQYF.

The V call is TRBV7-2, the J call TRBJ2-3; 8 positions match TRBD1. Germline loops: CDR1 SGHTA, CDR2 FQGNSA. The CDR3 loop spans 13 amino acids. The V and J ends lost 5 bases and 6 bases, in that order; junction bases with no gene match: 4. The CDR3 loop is CASSQGAWDTQYF. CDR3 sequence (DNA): TGTGCCAGCAGCCAGGGGGCCTGGGATACGCAGTATTTT.

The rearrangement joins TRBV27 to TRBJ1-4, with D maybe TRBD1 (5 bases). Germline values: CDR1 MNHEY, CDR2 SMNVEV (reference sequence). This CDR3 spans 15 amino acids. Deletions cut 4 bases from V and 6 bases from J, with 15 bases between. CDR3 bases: TGTGCCAGCAGTTCGCGCCTAGAAGGGGATGAAAAACTGTTTTTT. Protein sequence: CASSSRLEGDEKLFF.

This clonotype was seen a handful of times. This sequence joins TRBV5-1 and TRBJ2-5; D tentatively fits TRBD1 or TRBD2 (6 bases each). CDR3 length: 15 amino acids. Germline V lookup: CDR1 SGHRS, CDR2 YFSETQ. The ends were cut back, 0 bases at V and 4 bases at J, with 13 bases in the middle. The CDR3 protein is CASSLGWGARETQYF. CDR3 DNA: TGCGCCAGCAGCTTGGGATGGGGGGCACGAGAGACCCAGTACTTC. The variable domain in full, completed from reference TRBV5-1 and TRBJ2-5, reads KAGVTQTPRYLIKTRGQQVTLSCSPISGHRSVSWYQQTPGQGLQFLFEYFSETQRNKGNFPGRFSGRQFSNSRSEMNVSTLELGDSALYLCASSLGWGARETQYFGPGTRLLVL.

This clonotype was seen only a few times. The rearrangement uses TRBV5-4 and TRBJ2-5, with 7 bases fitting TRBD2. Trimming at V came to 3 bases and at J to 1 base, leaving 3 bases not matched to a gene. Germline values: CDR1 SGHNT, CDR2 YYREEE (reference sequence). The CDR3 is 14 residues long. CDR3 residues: CASSSAGVQETQYF. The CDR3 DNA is TGTGCCAGCAGCTCGGCGGGGGTCCAAGAGACCCAGTACTTC.

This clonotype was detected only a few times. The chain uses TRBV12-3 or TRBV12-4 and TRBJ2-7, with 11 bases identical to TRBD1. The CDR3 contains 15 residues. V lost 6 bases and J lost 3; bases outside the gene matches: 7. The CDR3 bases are TGTGCCAGCAGCCAGATGGGGACAGGGGGCTACGAGCAGTACTTC. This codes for CASSQMGTGGYEQYF.

The CDR3 loop is CASSAWDRGLGYTF. For the CDR3, the DNA is TGTGCCAGCAGTGCCTGGGACAGGGGGCTCGGCTACACCTTC. This chain connects TRBV6-2 or TRBV6-3 to TRBJ1-2; 12 bases map to TRBD1. CDR1 and CDR2 from the germline V gene are MNHEY and SVGEGT. V gave up 5 bases and J gave up 8 bases; unmatched junction bases: 6. The CDR3 consists of 14 residues.